Below are 6 T cell receptor beta chains sequenced from a single sample in a study of T cell changes during pregnancy in multiple sclerosis. The protocol was immunoSEQ multiplex PCR, while the TCRdb copy is restricted to in-frame clones and leaves out a portion. The sample includes about 22,000 clones, roughly 92% of them seen just once. Sequencing used CD4+ T cells from peripheral blood mononuclear cells, obtained after pregnancy. Receptors were obtained from a female donor in good health, enrolled as a control in a pregnancy study.

V usage is TRBV28 and J usage is TRBJ2-7; maybe TRBD2 (6 bases). CDR1 and CDR2 (germline): MDHEN, SYDVKM. The CDR3 totals 13 residues. Trimming removed 5 bases at V and 6 bases at J, with 14 bases between. The CDR3 protein is CASSPNPSVEQYF. CDR3 DNA: TGTGCCAGCAGTCCCAATCCTAGCGTCGAGCAGTACTTC.

The count of this clone is one. J is TRBJ2-5 and V is TRBV7-9; 9 nucleotides match TRBD1. Germline CDR1 is SEHNR and CDR2 is FQNEAQ (reference sequence). The CDR3 length is 15 residues. V lost 5 bases, J lost 5 bases, and 9 bases stayed unmatched. The CDR3 region has the DNA TGTGCCAGCAGCGCAGGACAGGGGTTTAGTGAGACCCAGTACTTC. Amino acid sequence: CASSAGQGFSETQYF. Together with reference TRBV7-9 and TRBJ2-5, the CDR3 gives the full variable domain: DTGVSQNPRHKITKRGQNVTFRCDPISEHNRLYWYRQTLGQGPEFLTYFQNEAQLEKSRLLSDRFSAERPKGSFSTLEIQRTEQGDSAMYLCASSAGQGFSETQYFGPGTRLLVL.

The V call is TRBV7-2, the J call TRBJ1-3; D call uncertain. Germline V lookup: CDR1 SGHTA, CDR2 FQGNSA. The CDR3 extends over 15 amino acids. Trimming stripped 5 bases from V and 0 bases from J, with 11 bases between. The CDR3 DNA sequence: TGTGCCAGCAGCCCCTGGGAGGCCTCTGGAAACACCATATATTTT. Translating it yields CASSPWEASGNTIYF.

This clone was seen a single time. The chain links TRBV7-2 to TRBJ2-7; a weak D match, TRBD1 (6 bases). Trimming cost V 5 bases and J 4 bases, with 24 bases left between them. There are 17 residues in the CDR3. CDR1 and CDR2 (germline): SGHTA, FQGNSA. CDR3 sequence reads: CASSARHFKQGPYEQYF. DNA for the CDR3: TGTGCCAGCAGCGCACGCCACTTTAAACAGGGCCCGTACGAGCAGTACTTC.

The V call is TRBV12-2, the J call TRBJ2-7; TRBD1, the table's D call, was not compared with the DNA. TRBV12-2 is marked as a pseudogene. The CDR3 extends over 17 amino acids. The CDR3 sequence: CASRLGGQVISGYEQYF. The CDR3 DNA reads as TGTGCAAGTCGCTTAGGGGGACAGGTGATATCGGGCTACGAGCAGTACTTC.

The V call is TRBV5-5, the J call TRBJ2-5; D is possibly TRBD2 (5 bases). The ends were cut back, 5 bases at V and 5 bases at J, with 13 bases in the middle. Germline loops: CDR1 SGHKS, CDR2 YYEKEE (reference sequence). The CDR3 has 13 amino acids. CDR3 nucleotides: TGTGCCAGCAGTGCGGGTCTGCGGGAGACCCAGTACTTC. This codes for CASSAGLRETQYF.